A single sample is the source of the 24 T cell receptor beta chains below, sequenced in a study of identical twins. TCRdb independently ran MiXCR on the 5' RACE reads; one entry per CDR3 protein. The table includes fewer than 450,000 distinct CDR3 sequences, 8.5% to 10% detected once. The sample comprised naive T cells sorted from blood. The receptors were sampled from a woman aged 45-59 years in good health.

This clonotype showed up just a few times. The chain employs TRBV13 and TRBJ2-4; D is uncertain. The CDR3 runs to 14 residues. V dropped 6 bases and J dropped 1 base, with 10 bases sitting between them. Germline V CDR1 and CDR2: PRHDT, FYEKMQ (reference sequence). The chain's CDR3 is CASSGVEAKNIQYF. The DNA of the CDR3 is TGTGCCAGCAGTGGAGTCGAGGCCAAAAACATTCAGTACTTC.

In this sample, this clonotype turned up a few times. The rearrangement joins TRBV5-6 to TRBJ1-5; the D is unclear. Trimming removed 0 bases from V and 2 bases from J, with 9 bases in between. This CDR3 comprises 15 residues. The germline gives CDR1 SGHDT, CDR2 YYEEEE. CDR3 bases: TGTGCCAGCAGCTTGGGTCGGCGCGGCAATCAGCCCCAGCATTTT. It translates to CASSLGRRGNQPQHF.

This clonotype was found many times. The chain is built from TRBV12-3 or TRBV12-4 and TRBJ2-2; D is ambiguous. V lost 3 bases to trimming and J lost 0 bases, with 14 bases between them. The CDR3 consists of 17 residues. The CDR3 region has the DNA TGTGCCAGCAGTTTTCTCATGGCTACTACGAACACCGGGGAGCTGTTTTTT. Translating it yields CASSFLMATTNTGELFF.

There are many counts of this clonotype. This chain links TRBV3-1 with TRBJ2-1, with D perhaps matching TRBD2 (6 bases). CDR1 is LGHDT and CDR2 is YNNKEL in the germline V gene (reference sequence). The CDR3 is made up of 16 amino acids. With 1 base removed from V and 0 bases from J, the gap between germline ends came to 10 bases. CDR3 protein: CASSQGWDFSYNEQFF. Written as DNA, the CDR3 is TGTGCCAGCAGCCAAGGGTGGGACTTCTCCTACAATGAGCAGTTCTTC.

This rearrangement joins TRBV2 to TRBJ2-3; D remains unclear. Trimming pared 7 bases from V and 6 bases from J, leaving 11 bases between. Germline V gene lookup returns CDR1 SNHLY and CDR2 FYNNEI. There are 12 residues in the CDR3. The CDR3 here is CASIRIMDTQYF. The CDR3 nucleotides are TGTGCCAGCATTCGAATTATGGATACGCAGTATTTT.

The table lists this clonotype with many counts. The V and J genes are TRBV2 and TRBJ2-1; the D is unclear. The CDR3 spans 13 residues. Germline values: CDR1 SNHLY, CDR2 FYNNEI. V lost 7 bases, J lost 8 bases, and 15 bases lay in between. The CDR3 is CASIESGWDEQFF. CDR3 nucleotide sequence: TGTGCCAGCATTGAGAGTGGTTGGGATGAGCAGTTCTTC.

CDR3 in DNA: TGCGCCAGCAGCTTGGATGTGATTAGCACAGATACGCAGTATTTT. Protein: CASSLDVISTDTQYF. The chain links TRBV5-1 to TRBJ2-3, with D uncertain. The CDR3 loop spans 15 amino acids. Trimming shortened V by 0 bases and J by 0 bases, and 8 bases separated the two germline ends. CDR1 is SGHRS, CDR2 YFSETQ, per germline. The full variable domain, its missing parts supplied by reference TRBV5-1 and TRBJ2-3, is KAGVTQTPRYLIKTRGQQVTLSCSPISGHRSVSWYQQTPGQGLQFLFEYFSETQRNKGNFPGRFSGRQFSNSRSEMNVSTLELGDSALYLCASSLDVISTDTQYFGPGTRLTVL.

This clonotype was detected a few times. The DNA for the CDR3 is TGTGCCAGCAGCGTTAAGTCGACAGAGAACACTGAAGCTTTCTTT. Its protein is CASSVKSTENTEAFF. The chain uses TRBV2 and TRBJ1-1; perhaps TRBD1 as D (5 bases). Germline V CDR1 and CDR2: SNHLY, FYNNEI. The V gene lost 6 bases and the J gene lost 1 base, with 15 bases spanning the gap. The length of the CDR3 is 15 residues.

The chain carries TRBV11-3 and TRBJ1-5; no clear D. The CDR3 is 13 amino acids. Trimming pared 4 bases from V and 7 bases from J, leaving 11 bases between. Germline CDR1 SGHNT, CDR2 YENEEA. In nucleotides, the CDR3 is TGTGCCAGCAGCTCCACTTATGGGCAGCCCCAGCATTTT. Amino acids: CASSSTYGQPQHF.

This chain links TRBV5-1 with TRBJ1-4; D is uncertain. Germline CDR1 and CDR2: SGHRS and YFSETQ. Trimming pared 1 base from V and 0 bases from J, leaving 7 bases between. The CDR3 totals 15 residues. CDR3 sequence reads: CASSLSDATNEKLFF. DNA for the CDR3: TGCGCCAGCAGCTTGTCGGATGCAACTAATGAAAAACTGTTTTTT.

In nucleotides, the CDR3 is TGTGCCAGCAGTTCCCCGGGACAGGAAGCCTATGGCTACACCTTC. Its protein product is CASSSPGQEAYGYTF. The chain links TRBV6-5 to TRBJ1-2; 8 bases are a match to TRBD1. CDR1 and CDR2 from the germline V gene are MNHEY and SVGAGI. The CDR3 has 15 amino acids. Unmatched junction bases numbered 8, after V lost 4 bases and J lost 4 bases.

This chain joins TRBV19 and TRBJ1-1, with TRBD1 identical over 9 bases. V dropped 5 bases and J dropped 4; count of bases not matched to a gene: 14. CDR3 size: 17 residues. Germline V gene lookup returns CDR1 LNHDA and CDR2 SQIVND (reference sequence). In nucleotides, the CDR3 is TGTGCCAGTAGTCAGATCCCCGGGACAGGGTCGAGCACTGAAGCTTTCTTT. Amino acids: CASSQIPGTGSSTEAFF.

This clonotype was seen a few times. The chain employs TRBV29-1 and TRBJ1-1; TRBD1 aligns across 8 bases. The germline V gene has CDR1 SQVTM and CDR2 ANQGSEA. The V segment lost 6 bases and the J segment 3 bases; nucleotides outside the gene matches: 12. This CDR3 region has 15 residues. CDR3: CSVALPRGRYTEAFF. The CDR3 nucleotides are TGCAGCGTCGCCCTTCCCAGGGGGCGTTACACTGAAGCTTTCTTT.

This clonotype has more than one count but fewer than ten. The gene calls are TRBV7-8 and TRBJ2-3, with 7 bases that match TRBD2. The CDR3 is made up of 14 amino acids. CDR1 SGHVS and CDR2 FQNEAQ come from the germline V gene. V gave up 3 bases and J gave up 4 bases; unmatched junction bases: 4. The DNA of the CDR3 is TGTGCCAGCAGCTTGGGGGGGGTCTCAGATACGCAGTATTTT. Protein product: CASSLGGVSDTQYF.

Details on this clonotype: A much bigger clone sits one base away, suggesting this may be a read error. The chain links TRBV28 to TRBJ1-4, with D uncertain. Germline V gene sequence: CDR1 MDHEN, CDR2 SYDVKM. The CDR3 has 15 amino acids. This CDR3 is CASSPNTGSNEKLLF. DNA for the CDR3: TGTGCCAGCAGTCCAAATACCGGAAGTAATGAAAAACTGCTTTTT.

There are many counts of this clonotype. The gene calls are TRBV5-1 and TRBJ1-6, with D uncertain. Trimming took 3 bases from V and 10 from J, leaving 17 bases between them. Per germline, CDR1 SGHRS and CDR2 YFSETQ. The CDR3 contains 15 residues. As DNA, the CDR3 is TGCGCCAGCAGCTGGTCCCCCACCGCAGAATCACCCCTCCACTTT. It codes for CASSWSPTAESPLHF.

This clonotype was counted a few times. The chain joins TRBV28 to TRBJ1-5; TRBD1 is a possible D gene (6 bases). V gave up 6 bases and J gave up 2 bases, with 20 bases separating them. This CDR3 has 17 residues. Germline CDR1 and CDR2: MDHEN and SYDVKM. The CDR3 DNA follows: TGTGCCAGCAGCTTAGTAAGGGGGGAATGGGGCAATCAGCCCCAGCATTTT. It translates to CASSLVRGEWGNQPQHF.

There are many counts of this clonotype. The chain recombines TRBV12-3 or TRBV12-4 with TRBJ1-5; no definite D call. The CDR3 contains 13 residues. Trimming removed 5 bases from V and 10 bases from J, with 15 bases in between. DNA for the CDR3: TGTGCCAGCAGTCCCATTAACCGTGGACCCCAGCATTTT. Amino acids: CASSPINRGPQHF.

This clonotype was seen at least ten times. The chain combines TRBV24-1 with TRBJ2-2, with TRBD2 matching 7 bases. CDR1 is KGHDR and CDR2 is SFDVKD in the germline V gene. Trimming at V came to 9 bases and at J to 5 bases, leaving 2 bases not matched to a gene. This CDR3 spans 12 amino acids. CDR3 sequence: CATLAVTGELFF. Here the CDR3 DNA reads TGTGCCACCCTAGCGGTTACCGGGGAGCTGTTTTTT.

The chain employs TRBV5-1 and TRBJ2-7, with TRBD2 matching over 10 bases. V was clipped by 6 bases and J by 5 bases; unmatched bases: 5. Germline V CDR1 and CDR2: SGHRS, YFSETQ. The CDR3 sequence is 13 residues long. The CDR3 spells CASKGLAKDEQYF. The CDR3 nucleotides are TGCGCCAGCAAGGGACTAGCGAAAGACGAGCAGTACTTC.

There are a few counts of this clonotype. The chain employs TRBV20-1 and TRBJ2-5; tentatively, D is TRBD2 (6 bases). Germline loops: CDR1 DFQATT, CDR2 SNEGSKA (reference sequence). The CDR3 has 13 residues. The V end lost 1 base, the J end lost 5 bases, and 11 bases lay between the germline ends. The CDR3, as DNA: TGCAGTGCTAGAGGGGGGAGGTTGGAGACCCAGTACTTC. The encoded protein is CSARGGRLETQYF.

This chain uses TRBV19 with TRBJ1-1; D unclear. V was pared by 2 bases and J by 1 base, with 5 bases between. This CDR3 has 13 amino acids. Germline CDR1 LNHDA, CDR2 SQIVND (reference sequence). In DNA, the CDR3 is TGTGCCAGTAGTATATTAGAGAACACTGAAGCTTTCTTT. This gives the protein CASSILENTEAFF.

The chain couples TRBV19 to TRBJ2-5; TRBD2 aligns across 10 bases. The CDR3 sequence is 13 residues long. Germline V CDR1 and CDR2: LNHDA, SQIVND (reference sequence). The V and J ends lost 5 bases and 5 bases, in that order; junction bases with no gene match: 2. The CDR3 sequence: CASSDSGRETQYF. The CDR3 nucleotides are TGTGCCAGTAGTGATAGCGGGAGGGAGACCCAGTACTTC.

In this sample, this clonotype turned up a few times. The rearrangement joins TRBV20-1 to TRBJ2-5, with 7 bases identical to TRBD2. Per the germline V gene, CDR1 is DFQATT and CDR2 is SNEGSKA (reference sequence). The length of the CDR3 is 12 residues. The J segment lost 4 bases and the V segment lost 6 bases, leaving 5 bases of the junction unmatched. DNA of the CDR3: TGCAGTGCCCGACTAGCCTCAGAGACCCAGTACTTC. This codes for CSARLASETQYF.